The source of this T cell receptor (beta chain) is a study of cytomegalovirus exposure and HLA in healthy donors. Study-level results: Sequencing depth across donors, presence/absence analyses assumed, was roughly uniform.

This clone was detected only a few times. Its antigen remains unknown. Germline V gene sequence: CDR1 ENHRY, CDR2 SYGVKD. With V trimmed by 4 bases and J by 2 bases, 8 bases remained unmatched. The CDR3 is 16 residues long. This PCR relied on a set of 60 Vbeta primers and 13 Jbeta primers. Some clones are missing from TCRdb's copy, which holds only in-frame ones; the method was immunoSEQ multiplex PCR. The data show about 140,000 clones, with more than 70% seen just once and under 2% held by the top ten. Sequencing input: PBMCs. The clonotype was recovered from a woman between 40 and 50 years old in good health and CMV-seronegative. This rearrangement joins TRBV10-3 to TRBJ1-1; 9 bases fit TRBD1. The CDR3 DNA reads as TGTGCCATCAGTGGGGGGACAGGGCTAGATAACACTGAAGCTTTCTTT. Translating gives CAISGGTGLDNTEAFF.